The 23 T cell receptor beta chains given below trace back to one sample, sequenced in a study of vaccination and CD4 T cells after COVID-19. Sequenced with the Oncomine TCR Beta short-read assay was DNA taken from cultured CD4+ T cells. TCRdb ran MiXCR on the PCR reads and lists one entry per CDR3 protein. The table has several thousand distinct CDR3 sequences, over 20% seen once. The treatment was: approximately nine-day PBMC culture with coronavirus spike peptide pools or control peptides (ViraFEST assay). Ahead of the COVID-19 pandemic (2011-2018), the CD4+ T cells of the unexposed donor were collected. Antigen specificity for these receptors is unknown. The sequenced material came from CD4+ T cells from blood, cultured in vitro. These receptors were collected from a human donor in good health.

J is TRBJ2-1 and V is TRBV20-1, with 12 bases fitting TRBD2. J gave up 14 bases and V 2 bases, and 4 bases lay outside the gene matches. This CDR3 has 12 residues. Germline V CDR1 and CDR2: DFQATT, SNEGSKA (reference sequence). CDR3 coding DNA: TGCAGTGCTAGACGGACTAGCGGGGACGAGTTCTTC. This translates into CSARRTSGDEFF.

This clonotype was observed a single time. A much larger clone differs by one base, so this may be a read error. This chain links TRBV7-3 with TRBJ2-1, with D perhaps TRBD1 (6 bases). The CDR3 sequence is 15 residues long. Germline V lookup: CDR1 SGHTA, CDR2 FQGTGA. Trimming stripped 0 bases from V and 9 bases from J, with 15 bases between. The CDR3: CASSLTAGTISEQFF. CDR3 nucleotides: TGTGCCAGCAGCTTAACCGCCGGGACAATAAGTGAGCAGTTCTTC.

Here the CDR3 reads CSGETGTGVNEQFF. The CDR3 DNA sequence: TGCAGTGGCGAGACCGGGACAGGGGTGAATGAGCAGTTCTTC. The V gene is TRBV20-1, the J gene TRBJ2-1; 10 bases are a match to TRBD1. V was pared by 7 bases and J by 7 bases, with 10 bases of the junction left unmatched. The CDR3 is made up of 14 amino acids. Germline CDR1 and CDR2: DFQATT and SNEGSKA (reference sequence).

This clonotype was found a few times. The CDR3 DNA reads as TGTGCCAGCAGCTTAGAGGACAGGGCTTCCACTGAAGCTTTCTTT. It translates to CASSLEDRASTEAFF. The chain is built from TRBV7-6 and TRBJ1-1; TRBD1 agrees at 8 bases. The germline V gene has CDR1 SGHVS and CDR2 FNYEAQ. The J segment lost 4 bases and the V segment lost 1 base, leaving 5 bases of the junction unmatched. The CDR3 is made up of 15 amino acids. The whole variable domain, remainder taken from reference TRBV7-6 and TRBJ1-1, is GAGVSQSPRYKVTKRGQDVALRCDPISGHVSLYWYRQALGQGPEFLTYFNYEAQQDKSGLPNDRFSAERPEGSISTLTIQRTEQRDSAMYRCASSLEDRASTEAFFGQGTRLTVV.

This clonotype was found a few times. The chain combines TRBV10-3 with TRBJ2-2, with D hard to call. The CDR3 consists of 14 residues. CDR1 is ENHRY and CDR2 is SYGVKD in the germline V gene. Trimming shortened V by 0 bases and J by 4 bases, and 6 bases separated the two germline ends. The CDR3 protein is CAISESKLTGELFF. The CDR3 nucleotides are TGTGCCATCAGTGAGTCGAAACTCACCGGGGAGCTGTTTTTT.

The V call is TRBV12-3 or TRBV12-4, the J call TRBJ1-1; D unresolved. V was shortened by 2 bases and J by 5 bases, with 12 bases between the two germline ends. CDR3 length: 14 residues. Written as DNA, the CDR3 is TGTGCCAGCAGTTTATCGAGTGAGGGTACTGAAGCTTTCTTT. Translating gives CASSLSSEGTEAFF.

This clonotype has only a few counts. The chain is built from TRBV29-1 and TRBJ2-5; 7 nucleotides agree with TRBD1. This CDR3 has 16 residues. V trimming: 2 bases; J trimming: 3 bases; junction bases outside the gene matches: 12. The germline V gene encodes CDR1 SQVTM and CDR2 ANQGSEA. CDR3 loop: CSVERGWYTGEETQYF. CDR3 DNA: TGCAGCGTTGAAAGGGGGTGGTACACAGGGGAAGAGACCCAGTACTTC. Variable domain in full (rest from reference TRBV29-1 and TRBJ2-5): SAVISQKPSRDICQRGTSLTIQCQVDSQVTMMFWYRQQPGQSLTLIATANQGSEATYESGFVIDKFPISRPNLTFSTLTVSNMSPEDSSIYLCSVERGWYTGEETQYFGPGTRLLVL.

This clonotype occurred once. This chain links TRBV7-9 with TRBJ1-1; weak D call: TRBD1 (6 bases). CDR3 length: 13 amino acids. CDR1 and CDR2 (germline): SEHNR, FQNEAQ (reference sequence). Between the trimmed V and J ends, which lost 1 base and 11 bases, there was a span of 14 bases. In DNA form, the CDR3 reads TGTGCCAGCAGCTTAGAGGACAGCCCGCCTGCTTTCTTT. It translates to CASSLEDSPPAFF. Based on the CDR3 plus reference TRBV7-9 and TRBJ1-1, the full variable domain is DTGVSQNPRHKITKRGQNVTFRCDPISEHNRLYWYRQTLGQGPEFLTYFQNEAQLEKSRLLSDRFSAERPKGSFSTLEIQRTEQGDSAMYLCASSLEDSPPAFFGQGTRLTVV.

There are a few counts of this clonotype. The rearrangement uses TRBV7-6 and TRBJ1-4; D possibly corresponds to TRBD1 (5 bases). Germline V gene sequence: CDR1 SGHVS, CDR2 FNYEAQ. The CDR3 contains 15 residues. The V end was cut by 2 bases, the J end by 6 bases, with 13 bases between. The chain's CDR3 is CASSLFGARDEKLFF. The CDR3 nucleotides read TGTGCCAGCAGCTTATTCGGGGCGCGTGATGAAAAACTGTTTTTT.

This clonotype occurred a few times. V is TRBV6-1 and J is TRBJ1-5; the D gene is possibly TRBD1 (6 bases). CDR1 MNHNS and CDR2 SASEGT come from the germline V gene. The CDR3 extends over 16 amino acids. The germline V and J ends were trimmed by 2 bases and 7 bases, with 18 bases remaining between them. The CDR3 loop is CASSEYLQGRGQPQHF. Here the CDR3 DNA reads TGTGCCAGCAGTGAATACTTACAGGGACGGGGACAGCCCCAGCATTTT.

The chain joins TRBV20-1 to TRBJ2-5; TRBD2 is a possible D gene (7 bases). Looked up from germline, CDR1 is DFQATT and CDR2 is SNEGSKA (reference sequence). CDR3 length: 14 amino acids. The V and J ends lost 0 bases and 1 base respectively, with 9 bases between them. The DNA for the CDR3 is TGCAGTGCTAGAGATGGGGGGGCCCAAGAGACCCAGTACTTC. This gives the protein CSARDGGAQETQYF.

The chain uses TRBV20-1 and TRBJ2-2; TRBD2 might be the D (6 bases). Trimming took 4 bases from V and 4 from J, leaving 16 bases between them. The CDR3 is 15 residues long. In germline, CDR1 is DFQATT, CDR2 SNEGSKA (reference sequence). CDR3 region: CSANRGLGVTGELFF. Here the CDR3 DNA reads TGCAGTGCTAACCGGGGACTTGGGGTCACCGGGGAGCTGTTTTTT.

This clonotype appeared a few times. CDR3 residues: CASSFGGGGADTQYF. The CDR3 DNA is TGTGCCAGCAGCTTCGGAGGAGGAGGGGCAGATACGCAGTATTTT. The rearrangement joins TRBV7-6 to TRBJ2-3, with D perhaps matching TRBD2 (6 bases). CDR3 length equals 15 residues. The V gene lost 3 bases and the J gene lost 4 bases, with 14 bases spanning the gap. Looked up from germline, CDR1 is SGHVS and CDR2 is FNYEAQ. Full variable domain (outside the CDR3, taken from reference TRBV7-6 and TRBJ2-3): GAGVSQSPRYKVTKRGQDVALRCDPISGHVSLYWYRQALGQGPEFLTYFNYEAQQDKSGLPNDRFSAERPEGSISTLTIQRTEQRDSAMYRCASSFGGGGADTQYFGPGTRLTVL.

The CDR3 DNA reads as TGTGCCAGCAGTTACTCGAAGACAAACACTGAAGCTTTCTTT. Translated: CASSYSKTNTEAFF. The chain uses TRBV6-5 and TRBJ1-1; D not resolved. V dropped 0 bases and J dropped 2 bases, with 7 bases sitting between them. The germline CDR1 and CDR2 sequences are MNHEY and SVGAGI. The CDR3 runs 14 residues.

This clonotype has only a few counts. This chain links TRBV7-9 with TRBJ2-3; possible D gene TRBD1, 6 bases. Germline V gene data show CDR1 as SEHNR and CDR2 as FQNEAQ (reference sequence). The CDR3 runs 13 residues. Trimming cost V 5 bases and J 6 bases, with 12 bases left between them. The CDR3 coding sequence is TGTGCCAGCAGCGTACAGGGCCCGGATACGCAGTATTTT. Protein product: CASSVQGPDTQYF. The full variable domain, rest sourced from reference TRBV7-9 and TRBJ2-3, is DTGVSQNPRHKITKRGQNVTFRCDPISEHNRLYWYRQTLGQGPEFLTYFQNEAQLEKSRLLSDRFSAERPKGSFSTLEIQRTEQGDSAMYLCASSVQGPDTQYFGPGTRLTVL.

V usage is TRBV5-1 and J usage is TRBJ1-2, with D unclear. With 0 bases removed from V and 8 bases from J, the gap between germline ends came to 20 bases. CDR1 and CDR2 (germline): SGHRS, YFSETQ. There are 16 residues in the CDR3. The CDR3 DNA follows: TGCGCCAGCAGCTTGGTGGGCCAGACTGCGGTCCGGGGCTACACCTTC. Its translation: CASSLVGQTAVRGYTF.

This clonotype was found a few times. V gene TRBV30 combines with J gene TRBJ1-2; D unresolved. V shed 4 bases and J shed 2 bases, with 14 bases lying between them. This CDR3 region has 14 residues. Per germline, CDR1 GTSNPN and CDR2 SVGIG (reference sequence). CDR3 DNA: TGTGCCTGGACAGGCAACACGCTCAACTATGGCTACACCTTC. Residues: CAWTGNTLNYGYTF.

This clonotype is classed as medium-sized. This sequence joins TRBV6-1 and TRBJ1-2; 10 positions match TRBD1. Per the germline V gene, CDR1 is MNHNS and CDR2 is SASEGT. There are 15 residues in the CDR3. The V and J ends lost 10 bases and 4 bases, in that order; junction bases with no gene match: 12. The CDR3 loop reads CANLTGGVGSYGYTF. CDR3 nucleotide sequence: TGTGCCAATCTGACAGGGGGCGTTGGCAGCTATGGCTACACCTTC.

This clonotype counts as medium-sized. This chain connects TRBV24-1 to TRBJ2-3, with D perhaps given as TRBD1 or TRBD2 (7 bases each). This CDR3 comprises 15 residues. The V and J ends lost 4 bases and 2 bases respectively, with 12 bases between them. Germline CDR1 is KGHDR and CDR2 is SFDVKD. This CDR3 is CATSEAGQNTDTQYF. The CDR3 DNA is TGTGCCACCAGTGAAGCGGGACAGAACACAGATACGCAGTATTTT.

The genes are TRBV12-3 or TRBV12-4 and TRBJ1-5; unclear D gene. Trimming took off 5 bases at V and 6 bases at J, with 11 bases between the two ends. The CDR3 runs to 13 residues. The CDR3 loop reads CASSRGTGQPQHF. CDR3 DNA: TGTGCCAGCAGTCGGGGAACCGGTCAGCCCCAGCATTTT.

This chain connects TRBV6-1 to TRBJ1-2, with D maybe TRBD1 (5 bases). The CDR3 spans 13 residues. V dropped 3 bases and J dropped 6 bases, with 11 bases sitting between them. Germline V gene data show CDR1 as MNHNS and CDR2 as SASEGT. The CDR3 loop is CASSDRAVNGYTF. CDR3 sequence (DNA): TGTGCCAGCAGTGACAGGGCGGTTAATGGCTACACCTTC.

The V gene is TRBV29-1, the J gene TRBJ2-3, with a possible D match to TRBD1 (6 bases). Trimming stripped 6 bases from V and 3 bases from J, with 16 bases between. CDR1 and CDR2 (germline): SQVTM, ANQGSEA. The CDR3 covers 14 residues. The CDR3 loop is CSVHRATMTDTQYF. In DNA form, the CDR3 reads TGCAGCGTGCACAGGGCCACAATGACAGATACGCAGTATTTT.

The chain uses TRBV25-1 and TRBJ1-1, with 7 bases identical to TRBD1. The CDR3 runs 14 residues. Trimming cost V 6 bases and J 4 bases; bases outside gene matches: 8. From germline, CDR1 is MGHDK and CDR2 SYGVNS. CDR3 coding DNA: TGTGCCAGCAGCCCGACAGGGAGGGCCACTGAAGCTTTCTTT. Its protein product is CASSPTGRATEAFF.